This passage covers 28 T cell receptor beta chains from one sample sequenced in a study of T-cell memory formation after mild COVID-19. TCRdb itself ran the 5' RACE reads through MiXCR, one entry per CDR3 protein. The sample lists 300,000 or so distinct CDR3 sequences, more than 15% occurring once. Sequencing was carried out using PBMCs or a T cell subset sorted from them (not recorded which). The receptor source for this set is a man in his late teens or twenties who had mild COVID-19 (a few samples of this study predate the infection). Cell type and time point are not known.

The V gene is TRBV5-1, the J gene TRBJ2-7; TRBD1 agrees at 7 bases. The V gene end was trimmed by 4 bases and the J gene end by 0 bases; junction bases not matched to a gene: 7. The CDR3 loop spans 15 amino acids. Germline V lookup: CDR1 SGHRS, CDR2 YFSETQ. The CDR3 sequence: CASSLQTGYSYEQYV. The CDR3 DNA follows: TGCGCCAGCAGCCTACAGACAGGGTACTCCTACGAGCAGTACGTC.

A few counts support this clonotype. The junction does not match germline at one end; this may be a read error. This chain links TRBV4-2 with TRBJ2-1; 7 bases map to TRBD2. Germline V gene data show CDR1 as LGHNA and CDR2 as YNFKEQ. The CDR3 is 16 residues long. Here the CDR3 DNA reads TGTGCCAGCAGCCCCAGTGCGGGGGTCTCCGACAATGAGCAGTTCTTC. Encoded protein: CASSPSAGVSDNEQFF.

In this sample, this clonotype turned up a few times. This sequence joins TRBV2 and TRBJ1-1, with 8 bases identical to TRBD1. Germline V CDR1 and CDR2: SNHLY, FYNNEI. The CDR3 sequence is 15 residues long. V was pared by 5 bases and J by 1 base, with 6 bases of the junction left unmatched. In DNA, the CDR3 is TGTGCCAGCAGTCGGTCAGGGACAGGGAACACTGAAGCTTTCTTT. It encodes CASSRSGTGNTEAFF. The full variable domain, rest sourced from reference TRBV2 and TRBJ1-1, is EPEVTQTPSHQVTQMGQEVILRCVPISNHLYFYWYRQILGQKVEFLVSFYNNEISEKSEIFDDQFSVERPDGSNFTLKIRSTKLEDSAMYFCASSRSGTGNTEAFFGQGTRLTVV.

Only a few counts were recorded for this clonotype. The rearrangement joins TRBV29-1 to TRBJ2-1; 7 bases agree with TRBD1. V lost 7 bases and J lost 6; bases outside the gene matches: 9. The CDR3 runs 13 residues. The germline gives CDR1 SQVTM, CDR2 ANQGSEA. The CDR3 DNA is TGCAGCGCCGAAGAATGGGACAGCAATGAGCAGTTCTTC. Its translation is CSAEEWDSNEQFF.

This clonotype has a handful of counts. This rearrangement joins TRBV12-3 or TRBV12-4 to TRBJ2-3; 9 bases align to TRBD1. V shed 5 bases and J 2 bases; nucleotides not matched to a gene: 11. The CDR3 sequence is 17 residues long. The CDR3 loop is CASSLPPTGGVTDTQYF. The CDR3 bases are TGTGCCAGCAGTCTCCCCCCGACAGGGGGAGTCACAGATACGCAGTATTTT.

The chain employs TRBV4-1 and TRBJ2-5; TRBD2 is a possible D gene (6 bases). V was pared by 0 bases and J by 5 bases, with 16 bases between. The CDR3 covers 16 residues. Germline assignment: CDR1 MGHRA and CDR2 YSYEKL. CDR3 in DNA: TGCGCCAGCAGCCAAGATTCGACTAGGGGTTCGGAGACCCAGTACTTC. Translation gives CASSQDSTRGSETQYF.

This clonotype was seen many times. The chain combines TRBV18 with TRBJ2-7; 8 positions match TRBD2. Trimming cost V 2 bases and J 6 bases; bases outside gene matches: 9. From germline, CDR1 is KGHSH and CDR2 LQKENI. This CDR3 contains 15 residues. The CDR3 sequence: CASSPGTRGSVEQYV. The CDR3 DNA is TGTGCCAGCTCACCAGGGACTAGGGGGAGTGTCGAGCAGTACGTC.

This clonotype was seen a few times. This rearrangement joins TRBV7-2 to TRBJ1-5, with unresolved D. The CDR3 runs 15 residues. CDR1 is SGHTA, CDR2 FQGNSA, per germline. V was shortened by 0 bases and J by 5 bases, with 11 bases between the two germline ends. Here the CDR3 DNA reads TGTGCCAGCAGCTTAGCGGTCGGGGTGGATCAGCCCCAGCATTTT. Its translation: CASSLAVGVDQPQHF. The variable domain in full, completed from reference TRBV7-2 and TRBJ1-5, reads GAGVSQSPSNKVTEKGKDVELRCDPISGHTALYWYRQSLGQGLEFLIYFQGNSAPDKSGLPSDRFSAERTGGSVSTLTIQRTQQEDSAVYLCASSLAVGVDQPQHFGDGTRLSIL.

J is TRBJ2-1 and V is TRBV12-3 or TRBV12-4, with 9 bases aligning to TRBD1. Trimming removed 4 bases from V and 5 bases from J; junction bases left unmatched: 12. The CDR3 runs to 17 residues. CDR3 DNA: TGTGCCAGCAGTTACCTTCCGGGACAGGGTAATGACAATGAGCAGTTCTTC. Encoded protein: CASSYLPGQGNDNEQFF.

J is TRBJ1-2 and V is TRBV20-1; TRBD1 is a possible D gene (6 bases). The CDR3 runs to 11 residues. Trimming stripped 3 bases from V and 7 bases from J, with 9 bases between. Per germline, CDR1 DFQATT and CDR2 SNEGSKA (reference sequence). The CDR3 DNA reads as TGCAGTGCTAGGATACAGGGTGGCTACACCTTC. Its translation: CSARIQGGYTF.

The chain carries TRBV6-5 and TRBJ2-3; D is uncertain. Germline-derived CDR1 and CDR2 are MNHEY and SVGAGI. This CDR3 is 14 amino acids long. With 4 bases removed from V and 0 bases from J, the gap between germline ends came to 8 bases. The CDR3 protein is CASSWTASTDTQYF. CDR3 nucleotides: TGTGCCAGCAGTTGGACGGCTAGCACAGATACGCAGTATTTT.

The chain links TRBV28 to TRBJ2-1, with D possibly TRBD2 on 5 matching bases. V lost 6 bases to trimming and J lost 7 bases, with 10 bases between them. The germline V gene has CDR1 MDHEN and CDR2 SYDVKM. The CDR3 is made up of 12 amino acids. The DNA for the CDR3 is TGTGCCAGCAGCAGTAGCGTGAATGAGCAGTTCTTC. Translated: CASSSSVNEQFF.

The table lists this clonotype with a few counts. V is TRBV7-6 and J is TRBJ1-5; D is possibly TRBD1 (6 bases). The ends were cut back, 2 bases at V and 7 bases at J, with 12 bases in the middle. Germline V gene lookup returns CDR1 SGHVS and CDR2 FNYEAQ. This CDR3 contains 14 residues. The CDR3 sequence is CASSLKGGGQPQHF. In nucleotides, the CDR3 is TGTGCCAGCAGCTTAAAGGGGGGAGGGCAGCCCCAGCATTTT.

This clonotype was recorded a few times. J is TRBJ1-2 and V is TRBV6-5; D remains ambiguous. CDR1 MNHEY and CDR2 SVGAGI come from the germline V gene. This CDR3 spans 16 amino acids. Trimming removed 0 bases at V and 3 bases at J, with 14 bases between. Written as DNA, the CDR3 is TGTGCCAGCAGTTACTCGATGTCTTACCGAGACTATGGCTACACCTTC. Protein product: CASSYSMSYRDYGYTF.

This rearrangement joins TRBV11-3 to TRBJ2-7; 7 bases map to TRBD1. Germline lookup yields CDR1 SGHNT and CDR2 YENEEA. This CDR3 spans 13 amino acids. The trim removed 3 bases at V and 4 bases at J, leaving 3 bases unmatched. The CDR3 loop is CASSFLQGYEQYF. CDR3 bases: TGTGCCAGCAGCTTCCTACAGGGGTACGAGCAGTACTTC.

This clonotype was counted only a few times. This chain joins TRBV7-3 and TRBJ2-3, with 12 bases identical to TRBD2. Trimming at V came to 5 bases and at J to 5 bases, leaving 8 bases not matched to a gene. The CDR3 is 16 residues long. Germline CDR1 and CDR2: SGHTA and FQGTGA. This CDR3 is CASSVLAGGPRDTQYF. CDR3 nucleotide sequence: TGTGCCAGCAGCGTCCTAGCGGGGGGGCCTCGAGATACGCAGTATTTT.

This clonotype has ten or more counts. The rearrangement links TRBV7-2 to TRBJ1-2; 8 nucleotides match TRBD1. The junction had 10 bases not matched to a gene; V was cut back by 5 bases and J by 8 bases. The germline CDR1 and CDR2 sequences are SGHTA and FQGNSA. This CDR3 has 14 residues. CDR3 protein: CASSTGQGGLGYTF. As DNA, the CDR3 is TGTGCCAGCAGCACCGGACAGGGAGGGTTAGGCTACACCTTC.

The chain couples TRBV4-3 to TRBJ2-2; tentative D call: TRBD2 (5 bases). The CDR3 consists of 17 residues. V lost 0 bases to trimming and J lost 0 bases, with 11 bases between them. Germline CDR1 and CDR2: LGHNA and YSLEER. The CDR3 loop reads CASSQDGLAANTGELFF. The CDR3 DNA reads TGCGCCAGCAGCCAAGATGGCCTAGCAGCGAACACCGGGGAGCTGTTTTTT.

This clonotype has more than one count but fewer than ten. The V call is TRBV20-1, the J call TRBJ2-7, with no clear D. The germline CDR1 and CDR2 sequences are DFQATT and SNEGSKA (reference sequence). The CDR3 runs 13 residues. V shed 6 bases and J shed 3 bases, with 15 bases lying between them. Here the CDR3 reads CSATPQVDYEQYF. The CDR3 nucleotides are TGCAGTGCCACACCCCAGGTCGACTACGAGCAGTACTTC.

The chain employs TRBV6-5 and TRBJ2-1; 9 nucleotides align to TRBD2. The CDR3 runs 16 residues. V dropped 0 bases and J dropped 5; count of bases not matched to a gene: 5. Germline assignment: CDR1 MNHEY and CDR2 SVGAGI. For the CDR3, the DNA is TGTGCCAGCAGTTACTCTTCTAGCGGGGCAAACAATGAGCAGTTCTTC. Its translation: CASSYSSSGANNEQFF.

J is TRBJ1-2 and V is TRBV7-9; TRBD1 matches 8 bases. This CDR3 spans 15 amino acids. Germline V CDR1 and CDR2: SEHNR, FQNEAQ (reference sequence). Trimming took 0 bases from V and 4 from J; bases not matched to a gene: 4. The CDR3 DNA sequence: TGTGCCAGCAGCTTAGCGGACAGGGTAGCCTATGGCTACACCTTC. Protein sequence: CASSLADRVAYGYTF.

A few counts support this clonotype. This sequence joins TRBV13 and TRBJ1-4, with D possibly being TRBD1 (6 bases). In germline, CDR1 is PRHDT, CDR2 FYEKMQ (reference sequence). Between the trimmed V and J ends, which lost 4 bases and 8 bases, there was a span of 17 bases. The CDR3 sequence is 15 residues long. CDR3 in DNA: TGTGCCAGCAGCTGGGCGTTGGGGGCCGGGGAAAAACTGTTTTTT. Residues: CASSWALGAGEKLFF.

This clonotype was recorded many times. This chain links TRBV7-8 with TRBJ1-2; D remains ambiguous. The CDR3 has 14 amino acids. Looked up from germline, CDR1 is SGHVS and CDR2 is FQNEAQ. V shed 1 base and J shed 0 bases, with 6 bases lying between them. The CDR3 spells CASSLGSANYGYTF. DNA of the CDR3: TGTGCCAGCAGCTTAGGGTCAGCTAACTATGGCTACACCTTC.

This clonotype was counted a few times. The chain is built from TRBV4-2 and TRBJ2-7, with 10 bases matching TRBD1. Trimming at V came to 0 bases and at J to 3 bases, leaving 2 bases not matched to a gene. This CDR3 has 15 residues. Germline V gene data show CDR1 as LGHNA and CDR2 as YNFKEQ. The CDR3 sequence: CASSQEDRGLYEQYF. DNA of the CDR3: TGTGCCAGCAGCCAAGAAGACAGGGGGCTCTACGAGCAGTACTTC.

Here the CDR3 DNA reads TGTGCCAGCTCCGGGCCCGCGGGGGAGACCCAGTACTTC. Translation gives CASSGPAGETQYF. V is TRBV6-1 and J is TRBJ2-5; perhaps TRBD2 as D (6 bases). The V and J ends lost 8 bases and 5 bases respectively, with 15 bases between them. CDR1 MNHNS and CDR2 SASEGT come from the germline V gene. CDR3 length: 13 amino acids.

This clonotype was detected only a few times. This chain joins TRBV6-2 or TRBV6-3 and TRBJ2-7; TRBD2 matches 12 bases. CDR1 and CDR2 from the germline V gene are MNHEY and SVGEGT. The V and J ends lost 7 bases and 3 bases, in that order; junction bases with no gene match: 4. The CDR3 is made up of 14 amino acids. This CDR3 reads CASTGLAGSYEQYF. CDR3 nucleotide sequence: TGTGCCAGCACCGGACTAGCGGGAAGCTACGAGCAGTACTTC.

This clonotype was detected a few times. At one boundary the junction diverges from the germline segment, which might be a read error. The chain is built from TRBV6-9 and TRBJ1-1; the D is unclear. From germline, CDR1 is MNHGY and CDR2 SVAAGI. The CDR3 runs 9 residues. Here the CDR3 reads CASSYMSVF. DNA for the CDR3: TGTGCCAGCAGTTATATGTCAGTCTTT.

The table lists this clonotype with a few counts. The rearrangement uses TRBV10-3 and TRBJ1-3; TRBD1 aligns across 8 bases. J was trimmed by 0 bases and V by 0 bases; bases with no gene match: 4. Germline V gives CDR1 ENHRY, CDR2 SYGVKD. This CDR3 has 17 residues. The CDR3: CAISESQGAYSGNTIYF. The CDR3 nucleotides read TGTGCCATCAGTGAGTCCCAGGGGGCCTACTCTGGAAACACCATATATTTT.